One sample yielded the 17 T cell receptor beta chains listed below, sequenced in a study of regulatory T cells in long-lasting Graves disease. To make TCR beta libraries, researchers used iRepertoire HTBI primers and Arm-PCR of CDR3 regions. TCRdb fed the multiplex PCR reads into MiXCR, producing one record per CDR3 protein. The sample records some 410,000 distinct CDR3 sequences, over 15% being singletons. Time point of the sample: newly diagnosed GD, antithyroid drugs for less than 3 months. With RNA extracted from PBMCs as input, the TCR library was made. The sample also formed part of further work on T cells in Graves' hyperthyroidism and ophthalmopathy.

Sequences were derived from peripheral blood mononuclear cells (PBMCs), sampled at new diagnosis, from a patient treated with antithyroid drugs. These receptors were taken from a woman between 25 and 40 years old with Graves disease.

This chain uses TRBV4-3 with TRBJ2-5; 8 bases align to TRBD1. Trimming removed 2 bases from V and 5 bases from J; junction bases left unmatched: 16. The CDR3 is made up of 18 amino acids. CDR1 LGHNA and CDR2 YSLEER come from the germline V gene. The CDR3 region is CASSQPFHRGVEDETQYF. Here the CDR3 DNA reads TGCGCCAGCAGCCAACCCTTTCACAGGGGGGTAGAAGATGAGACCCAGTACTTC.

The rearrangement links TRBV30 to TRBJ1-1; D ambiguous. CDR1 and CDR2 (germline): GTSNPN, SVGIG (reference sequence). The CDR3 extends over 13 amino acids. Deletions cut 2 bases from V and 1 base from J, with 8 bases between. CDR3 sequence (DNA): TGTGCCTGGAGTCCGACATCGAACACTGAAGCTTTCTTT. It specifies CAWSPTSNTEAFF.

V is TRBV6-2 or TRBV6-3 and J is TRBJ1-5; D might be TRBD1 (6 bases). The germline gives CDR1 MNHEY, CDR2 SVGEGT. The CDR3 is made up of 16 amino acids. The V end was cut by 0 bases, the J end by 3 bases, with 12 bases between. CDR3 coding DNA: TGTGCCAGCAGTTACTCTAAAAGGGGGTTCAATCAGCCCCAGCATTTT. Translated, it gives CASSYSKRGFNQPQHF.

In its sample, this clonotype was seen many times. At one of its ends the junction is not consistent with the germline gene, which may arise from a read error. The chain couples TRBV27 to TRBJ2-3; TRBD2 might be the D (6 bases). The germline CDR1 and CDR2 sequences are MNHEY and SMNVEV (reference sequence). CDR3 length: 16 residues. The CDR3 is CASSPHGREDTGTQYF. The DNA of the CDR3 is TGTGCCAGCAGTCCCCATGGCAGGGAGGACACAGGTACGCAGTATTTT.

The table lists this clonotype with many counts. The CDR3: CASTISGSGNTIYF. The CDR3 bases are TGTGCCAGCACTATATCTGGCTCTGGAAACACCATATATTTT. V and J are TRBV2 and TRBJ1-3, with D unresolved. Germline CDR1 reads SNHLY; CDR2 reads FYNNEI. V dropped 7 bases and J dropped 0 bases, with 10 bases sitting between them. The CDR3 runs 14 residues.

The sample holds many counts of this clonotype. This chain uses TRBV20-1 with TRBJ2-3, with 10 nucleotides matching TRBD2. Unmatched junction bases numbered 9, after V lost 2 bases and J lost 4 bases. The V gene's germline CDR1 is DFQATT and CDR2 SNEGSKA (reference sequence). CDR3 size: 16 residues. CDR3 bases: TGCAGTGCTAGACCACCCCTAGCGGGAGACGCAGATACGCAGTATTTT. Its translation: CSARPPLAGDADTQYF.

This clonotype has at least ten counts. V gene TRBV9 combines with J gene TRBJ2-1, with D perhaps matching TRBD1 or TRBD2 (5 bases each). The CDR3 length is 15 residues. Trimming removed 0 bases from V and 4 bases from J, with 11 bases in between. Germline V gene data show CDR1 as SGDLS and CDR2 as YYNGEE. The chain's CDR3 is CASSVAGTKYNEQFF. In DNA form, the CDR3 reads TGTGCCAGCAGCGTAGCCGGGACCAAGTACAATGAGCAGTTCTTC.

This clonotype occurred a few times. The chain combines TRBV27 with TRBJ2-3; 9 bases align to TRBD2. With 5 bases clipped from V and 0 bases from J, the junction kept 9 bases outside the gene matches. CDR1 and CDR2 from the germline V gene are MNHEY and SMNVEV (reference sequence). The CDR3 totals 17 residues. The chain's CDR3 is CASSIKSSGVSTDTQYF. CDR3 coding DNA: TGTGCCAGCAGTATAAAATCTAGCGGGGTGAGCACAGATACGCAGTATTTT.

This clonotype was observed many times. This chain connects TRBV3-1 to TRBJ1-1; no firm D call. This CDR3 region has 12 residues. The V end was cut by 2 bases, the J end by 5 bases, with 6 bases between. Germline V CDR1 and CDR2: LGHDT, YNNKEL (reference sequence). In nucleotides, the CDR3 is TGTGCCAGCAGCCAAAGTCTAACTGAAGCTTTCTTT. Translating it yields CASSQSLTEAFF.

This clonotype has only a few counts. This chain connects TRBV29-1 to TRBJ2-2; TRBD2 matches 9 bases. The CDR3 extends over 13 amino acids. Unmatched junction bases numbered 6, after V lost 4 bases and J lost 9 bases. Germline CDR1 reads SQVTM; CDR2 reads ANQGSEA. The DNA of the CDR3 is TGCAGCGTTGGTGCTAGCGGGAAATGGGAGCTGTTTTTT. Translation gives CSVGASGKWELFF.

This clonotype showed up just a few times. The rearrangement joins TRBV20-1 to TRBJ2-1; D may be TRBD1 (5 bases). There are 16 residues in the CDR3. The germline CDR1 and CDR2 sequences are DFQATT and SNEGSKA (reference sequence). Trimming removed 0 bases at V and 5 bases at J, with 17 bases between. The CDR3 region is CSAREFRGTDDNEQFF. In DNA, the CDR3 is TGCAGTGCTAGAGAGTTTAGGGGAACCGACGACAATGAGCAGTTCTTC.

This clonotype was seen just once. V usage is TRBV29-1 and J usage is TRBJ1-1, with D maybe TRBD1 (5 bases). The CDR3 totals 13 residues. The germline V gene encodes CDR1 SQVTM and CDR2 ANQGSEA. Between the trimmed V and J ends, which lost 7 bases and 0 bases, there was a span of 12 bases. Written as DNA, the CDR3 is TGCAGCGGACGACAGCACATGAACACTGAAGCTTTCTTT. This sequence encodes CSGRQHMNTEAFF.

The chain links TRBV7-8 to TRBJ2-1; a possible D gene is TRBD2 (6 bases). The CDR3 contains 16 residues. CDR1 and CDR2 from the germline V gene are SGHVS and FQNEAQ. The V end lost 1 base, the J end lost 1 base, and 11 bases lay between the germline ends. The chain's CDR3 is CASSLEAGRSYNEQFF. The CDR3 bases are TGTGCCAGCAGCTTAGAGGCCGGGAGATCCTACAATGAGCAGTTCTTC.

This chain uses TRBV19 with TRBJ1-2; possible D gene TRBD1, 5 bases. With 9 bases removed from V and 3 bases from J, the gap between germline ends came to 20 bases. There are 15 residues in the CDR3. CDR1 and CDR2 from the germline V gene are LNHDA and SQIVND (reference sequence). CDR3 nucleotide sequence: TGTGCCAGCAAGACCTGGGCAGGGCAGGACTATGGCTACACCTTC. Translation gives CASKTWAGQDYGYTF.

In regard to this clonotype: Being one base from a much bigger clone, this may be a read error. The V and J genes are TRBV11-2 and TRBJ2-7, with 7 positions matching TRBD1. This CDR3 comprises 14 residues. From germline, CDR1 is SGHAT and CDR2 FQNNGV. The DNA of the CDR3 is TGTGCCAGCAGCAGGTCAGGGGGATCCTACGAGCGGTACTTC. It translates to CASSRSGGSYERYF.

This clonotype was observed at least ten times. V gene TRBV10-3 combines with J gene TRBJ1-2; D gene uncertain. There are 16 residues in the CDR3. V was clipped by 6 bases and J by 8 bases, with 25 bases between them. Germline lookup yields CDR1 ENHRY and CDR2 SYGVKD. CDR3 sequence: CAISTGESGKRRGYTF. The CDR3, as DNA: TGTGCCATCAGCACCGGGGAGAGCGGTAAACGAAGGGGCTACACCTTC.

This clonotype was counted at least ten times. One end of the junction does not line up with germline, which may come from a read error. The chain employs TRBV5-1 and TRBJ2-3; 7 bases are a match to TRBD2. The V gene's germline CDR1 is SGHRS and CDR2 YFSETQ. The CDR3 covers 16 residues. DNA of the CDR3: TGTGCCAGCAGCTCGTGGGTGCGGGAGCTCACAGATACGCAGTATTTT. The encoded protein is CASSSWVRELTDTQYF.